The present T cell receptor (beta chain) was sequenced within a study of T cell changes during pregnancy in multiple sclerosis (dated by TCRdb to the late 2010s). For the wider study: Changes in the T cell repertoire over the course of pregnancy were examined in this study in women with multiple sclerosis.

Turning to this clone: The specificity of this receptor is unknown. Base qualities are not at hand, and no much larger clone is one base apart.

Libraries were made using the immunoSEQ multiplex PCR assay. TCRdb carries this immuneACCESS record with in-frame sequences only. Its versions omit some clonotypes, under half of them owing to an unresolved V gene in the studies checked, with the rest unexplained. The sample yields about 40,000 clones; around 90% were counted once. The top ten clonotypes cover roughly 13% of the sample. Germline trimming amounts to 5 bases on V and 5 bases on J, with 14 as the count of junction bases outside the gene matches. Inclusive of the bounding cysteine and phenylalanine, the CDR3 is 16 residues long. Only the CDR3 portion is preserved as DNA: 48 bases, with reading frame beginning at the first base. Reading the germline V gene (reference sequence) gives CDR1 SEHNR and CDR2 FQNEAQ.

This TCR was recovered from a female donor with multiple sclerosis, enrolled in a pregnancy study. The V gene is TRBV7-9 and the J gene is TRBJ1-1; the junction holds 7 bases that match TRBD1. The sample consisted of CD8+ T cells from peripheral blood mononuclear cells, taken in the first trimester of pregnancy. The DNA is TGTGCCAGCAGCCGACCCCTGACAGGGTTCGAGACTGAAGCTTTCTTT. Its protein reads: CASSRPLTGFETEAFF.